The 32 T cell receptor beta chains given below trace back to one sample, sequenced in a study of T cell responses to AZD1222 COVID-19 vaccine. Clones were sequenced by immunoSEQ multiplex PCR, and TCRdb holds only the in-frame ones, with some missing. The table lists some 83,000 clones, roughly 83% of them singletons. Sequenced here: peripheral blood, sampled on day 0 of AZD1222 vaccination. These receptors all stem from an adult in good health.

This chain joins TRBV14 and TRBJ2-3; D is ambiguous. Per germline, CDR1 SGHDN and CDR2 FVKESK. This CDR3 has 12 residues. V lost 1 base and J lost 4, with 3 bases in between. CDR3 coding DNA: TGTGCCAGCAGCCAAGTTCCAGATACGCAGTATTTT. Protein: CASSQVPDTQYF. Variable domain in full (rest from reference TRBV14 and TRBJ2-3): EAGVTQFPSHSVIEKGQTVTLRCDPISGHDNLYWYRRVMGKEIKFLLHFVKESKQDESGMPNNRFLAERTGGTYSTLKVQPAELEDSGVYFCASSQVPDTQYFGPGTRLTVL.

The chain links TRBV28 to TRBJ2-3; possible D gene TRBD1, 5 bases. CDR3 size: 13 residues. Looked up from germline, CDR1 is MDHEN and CDR2 is SYDVKM. V gave up 7 bases and J gave up 2 bases, with 10 bases separating them. The CDR3, as DNA: TGTGCCAGCACAGACAGAAACACAGATACGCAGTATTTT. Its translation: CASTDRNTDTQYF.

The chain joins TRBV13 to TRBJ2-1, with D perhaps TRBD1 or TRBD2 (6 bases each). This CDR3 spans 16 amino acids. The V and J ends lost 7 bases and 9 bases respectively, with 25 bases between them. Germline CDR1 PRHDT, CDR2 FYEKMQ (reference sequence). CDR3 residues: CASTRQVAGPRPEQFF. As DNA, the CDR3 is TGTGCCAGCACCAGACAGGTTGCGGGACCTCGTCCTGAGCAGTTCTTC. Filled out from reference TRBV13 and TRBJ2-1, the complete variable domain reads AAGVIQSPRHLIKEKRETATLKCYPIPRHDTVYWYQQGPGQDPQFLISFYEKMQSDKGSIPDRFSAQQFSDYHSELNMSSLELGDSALYFCASTRQVAGPRPEQFFGPGTRLTVL.

The V gene is TRBV27, the J gene TRBJ2-7; D possibly corresponds to TRBD2 (5 bases). CDR1 and CDR2 (germline): MNHEY, SMNVEV (reference sequence). The CDR3 has 15 residues. V gave up 6 bases and J gave up 6 bases, with 21 bases separating them. The CDR3 DNA reads TGTGCCAGCAGCCCCCTGGAAGGGAGCAACAGCGAGCAGTACTTC. Translating gives CASSPLEGSNSEQYF.

The V call is TRBV29-1, the J call TRBJ1-2; 10 bases match TRBD1. The ends lost 4 bases at V and 7 bases at J; junction bases unmatched: 12. CDR3 size: 15 residues. Germline V gene lookup returns CDR1 SQVTM and CDR2 ANQGSEA. The CDR3 here is CSVAPTTGGDRGYTF. In nucleotides, the CDR3 is TGCAGCGTTGCACCGACGACAGGGGGCGACCGTGGCTACACCTTC.

The V and J genes are TRBV10-1 and TRBJ1-5; 10 bases fit TRBD1. The V segment lost 3 bases and the J segment 1 base; nucleotides outside the gene matches: 12. Germline CDR1 is WNHNN and CDR2 is SYGVQD (reference sequence). The CDR3 runs 19 residues. The CDR3 reads CASSDGHRDRGGSNQPQHF. For the CDR3, the DNA is TGCGCCAGCAGTGACGGTCACAGGGACAGGGGAGGCAGCAATCAGCCCCAGCATTTT.

The chain carries TRBV6-2 or TRBV6-3 and TRBJ1-5, with D perhaps TRBD1 (6 bases). Germline V gene data show CDR1 as MNHEY and CDR2 as SVGEGT. The CDR3 consists of 16 residues. V lost 5 bases and J lost 9, with 23 bases in between. This CDR3 is CASSTPRRGIIAPQHF. CDR3 coding DNA: TGTGCCAGCAGTACCCCTCGAAGGGGGATCATTGCGCCCCAGCATTTT.

This clone was seen once. The genes are TRBV28 and TRBJ2-2, with a tentative D call TRBD2 (5 bases). Germline CDR1 reads MDHEN; CDR2 reads SYDVKM. With 3 bases removed from V and 1 base from J, the gap between germline ends came to 15 bases. The CDR3 sequence is 17 residues long. The CDR3 DNA follows: TGTGCCAGCAGTTTGTTTTCCAGGAGGCTGAACACCGGGGAGCTGTTTTTT. The encoded protein is CASSLFSRRLNTGELFF.

The rearrangement links TRBV6-6 to TRBJ2-7; D gene unclear. Per germline, CDR1 MNHNY and CDR2 SVGAGI (reference sequence). The CDR3 runs to 12 residues. The V gene lost 0 bases and the J gene lost 7 bases, with 7 bases spanning the gap. CDR3 DNA sequence: TGTGCCAGCAGTTACTCGAACCCTGAGCAGTACTTC. Protein sequence: CASSYSNPEQYF.

The V gene is TRBV5-5, the J gene TRBJ1-2, with D maybe TRBD1 (5 bases). Germline CDR1 and CDR2: SGHKS and YYEKEE (reference sequence). The germline V and J ends were trimmed by 7 bases and 4 bases, with 17 bases remaining between them. CDR3 length: 14 amino acids. The CDR3 region is CASLETTGVYGYTF. The CDR3 DNA sequence: TGTGCCAGCTTGGAGACTACAGGAGTCTATGGCTACACCTTC.

The genes are TRBV18 and TRBJ1-2; D is possibly TRBD1 (5 bases). Germline V gene sequence: CDR1 KGHSH, CDR2 LQKENI. This CDR3 contains 15 residues. V dropped 0 bases and J dropped 4 bases, with 12 bases sitting between them. CDR3 coding DNA: TGTGCCAGCTCACCACCGAGAGGGACGGGCTATGGCTACACCTTC. Translated: CASSPPRGTGYGYTF. The whole variable domain, filled in from reference TRBV18 and TRBJ1-2, reads NAGVMQNPRHLVRRRGQEARLRCSPMKGHSHVYWYRQLPEEGLKFMVYLQKENIIDESGMPKERFSAEFPKEGPSILRIQQVVRGDSAAYFCASSPPRGTGYGYTFGSGTRLTVV.

The V and J genes are TRBV2 and TRBJ1-6, with TRBD1 as a possible D gene (5 bases). V dropped 6 bases and J dropped 4 bases, with 10 bases sitting between them. The CDR3 loop spans 14 amino acids. Germline loops: CDR1 SNHLY, CDR2 FYNNEI. The CDR3 DNA follows: TGTGCCAGCAGACAGGTCACATATAATTCACCCCTCCACTTT. It yields the protein CASRQVTYNSPLHF.

V usage is TRBV7-3 and J usage is TRBJ2-3, with unresolved D. Per the germline V gene, CDR1 is SGHTA and CDR2 is FQGTGA. This CDR3 comprises 14 residues. The V end was cut by 1 base, the J end by 8 bases, with 13 bases between. The CDR3 spells CASSLMVGYGTQYF. The CDR3 DNA is TGTGCCAGCAGCTTAATGGTGGGGTACGGTACGCAGTATTTT.

The chain carries TRBV12-3 or TRBV12-4 and TRBJ1-2; a possible D gene is TRBD1 (5 bases). Trimming took 3 bases from V and 4 from J, leaving 9 bases between them. The CDR3 is 13 residues long. The CDR3 loop is CASSFGTGYGYTF. In DNA, the CDR3 is TGTGCCAGCAGTTTTGGTACAGGCTATGGCTACACCTTC.

The chain carries TRBV10-3 and TRBJ2-7; 11 bases match TRBD1. Germline CDR1 is ENHRY and CDR2 is SYGVKD. V was pared by 0 bases and J by 6 bases, with 7 bases of the junction left unmatched. This CDR3 has 16 amino acids. CDR3 residues: CAISESTGQGDSEQYF. The CDR3 DNA reads as TGTGCCATCAGTGAGTCAACGGGACAGGGGGATTCCGAGCAGTACTTC.

The chain uses TRBV5-1 and TRBJ2-1; D possibly corresponds to TRBD2 (5 bases). The CDR3 spans 16 residues. From germline, CDR1 is SGHRS and CDR2 YFSETQ. Between the trimmed V and J ends, which lost 0 bases and 6 bases, there was a span of 16 bases. The CDR3 DNA follows: TGCGCCAGCAGCTTGGGGGCTAGCCCCCCACGCAATGAGCAGTTCTTC. Translation gives CASSLGASPPRNEQFF.

In its sample, this clone was seen a few times. The V gene is TRBV27, the J gene TRBJ1-1; 8 bases map to TRBD1. The V gene's germline CDR1 is MNHEY and CDR2 SMNVEV (reference sequence). This CDR3 contains 14 residues. V dropped 6 bases and J dropped 1; count of bases not matched to a gene: 4. This CDR3 is CASSYRGANTEAFF. The CDR3 DNA follows: TGTGCCAGCAGCTACAGGGGGGCGAACACTGAAGCTTTCTTT.

This chain uses TRBV4-3 with TRBJ2-1, with 7 bases matching TRBD1. CDR1 LGHNA and CDR2 YSLEER come from the germline V gene. The CDR3 covers 16 residues. The V and J ends lost 4 bases and 0 bases, in that order; junction bases with no gene match: 6. The CDR3 region has the DNA TGCGCCAGCAGCCGCTCGACAGGGAGCTCCTACAATGAGCAGTTCTTC. Its translation: CASSRSTGSSYNEQFF.

The chain has TRBV10-2 and TRBJ1-5; 8 bases match TRBD1. With V trimmed by 4 bases and J by 5 bases, 7 bases remained unmatched. The CDR3 is 15 amino acids. In germline, CDR1 is WSHSY, CDR2 SAAADI. The CDR3 here is CASSVGQGGHQPQHF. Written as DNA, the CDR3 is TGCGCCAGCAGTGTCGGACAGGGCGGCCATCAGCCCCAGCATTTT.

The gene calls are TRBV7-9 and TRBJ2-5; D unresolved. Germline V gene sequence: CDR1 SEHNR, CDR2 FQNEAQ (reference sequence). Trimming shortened V by 1 base and J by 7 bases, and 4 bases separated the two germline ends. The CDR3 has 11 residues. This CDR3 reads CASSLEGTQYF. The CDR3 bases are TGTGCCAGCAGCTTAGAAGGGACCCAGTACTTC.

The V call is TRBV5-4, the J call TRBJ2-1; 10 bases match TRBD2. The CDR3 is 19 amino acids. With V trimmed by 6 bases and J by 0 bases, 15 bases remained unmatched. Germline assignment: CDR1 SGHNT and CDR2 YYREEE (reference sequence). The CDR3 DNA reads TGTGCCAGCACCCCGCGGGGCCTAGCGGGGGCCAGCTCCTACAATGAGCAGTTCTTC. Amino acid sequence: CASTPRGLAGASSYNEQFF.

The chain is built from TRBV5-6 and TRBJ2-5; D perhaps matches TRBD2 (6 bases). The CDR3 length is 15 residues. Trimming left V 1 base short and J 5 bases short, with 15 bases between. CDR1 and CDR2 (germline): SGHDT, YYEEEE. Written as DNA, the CDR3 is TGTGCCAGCAGCTTGTTGGATACAGGAGGGGAGACCCAGTACTTC. This sequence encodes CASSLLDTGGETQYF.

This sequence joins TRBV7-2 and TRBJ2-2; 9 bases line up with TRBD2. Per the germline V gene, CDR1 is SGHTA and CDR2 is FQGNSA. This CDR3 contains 15 residues. The junction had 9 bases not matched to a gene; V was cut back by 8 bases and J by 5 bases. CDR3 sequence reads: CASSDRTSETGELFF. The CDR3 DNA follows: TGTGCCAGCTCAGATCGGACTAGCGAAACCGGGGAGCTGTTTTTT.

This clone showed up just once. The chain uses TRBV5-5 and TRBJ2-1, with TRBD2 as a possible D gene (5 bases). Germline V CDR1 and CDR2: SGHKS, YYEKEE (reference sequence). The CDR3 has 13 residues. Trimming took off 1 base at V and 10 bases at J, with 12 bases between the two ends. CDR3 bases: TGTGCCAGCAGCTTGCGGTCCGAGGGCGAGCAGTTCTTC. Its protein is CASSLRSEGEQFF.

The rearrangement uses TRBV5-1 and TRBJ2-3; D uncertain. This CDR3 region has 14 residues. V was clipped by 0 bases and J by 2 bases, with 7 bases between them. Germline V gene data show CDR1 as SGHRS and CDR2 as YFSETQ. DNA for the CDR3: TGCGCCAGCAGCTTGGATCCATTCACAGATACGCAGTATTTT. Its translation: CASSLDPFTDTQYF.

For the CDR3, the DNA is TGTGCCAGCAGTCCCCTCCCCTATGGCTACACCTTC. It encodes CASSPLPYGYTF. The chain links TRBV6-6 to TRBJ1-2, with D unresolved. CDR1 is MNHNY, CDR2 SVGAGI, per germline (reference sequence). The CDR3 consists of 12 residues. The V end was cut by 5 bases, the J end by 4 bases, with 8 bases between.

The sample holds a few counts of this clone. The rearrangement joins TRBV5-5 to TRBJ2-3; D ambiguous. Germline V CDR1 and CDR2: SGHKS, YYEKEE (reference sequence). The CDR3 spans 14 residues. Trimming took off 6 bases at V and 5 bases at J, with 16 bases between the two ends. CDR3 residues: CASTPGRSLDTQYF. The CDR3 DNA is TGTGCCAGCACCCCAGGACGTAGTTTAGATACGCAGTATTTT.

This chain's CDR3 is CASSAQGRTDTQYF. CDR3 coding DNA: TGCGCCAGCAGCGCACAAGGACGCACAGATACGCAGTATTTT. V is TRBV5-1 and J is TRBJ2-3; D ambiguous. CDR3 size: 14 residues. Trimming pared 4 bases from V and 1 base from J, leaving 10 bases between. In germline, CDR1 is SGHRS, CDR2 YFSETQ.

The chain recombines TRBV6-1 with TRBJ1-3; 8 bases map to TRBD1. V trimming: 3 bases; J trimming: 4 bases; junction bases outside the gene matches: 5. CDR1 and CDR2 from the germline V gene are MNHNS and SASEGT. This CDR3 is built from 15 residues. The CDR3 sequence: CASSDRGHWGNTIYF. For the CDR3, the DNA is TGTGCCAGCAGTGACAGGGGGCATTGGGGAAACACCATATATTTT.

The chain uses TRBV3-1 (or the pseudogene TRBV3-2) and TRBJ1-1; D is undetermined. V gave up 4 bases and J gave up 1 base, with 10 bases separating them. The CDR3 runs to 14 residues. Germline V gene sequence: CDR1 LGHDT, CDR2 YNNKEL (reference sequence). CDR3 bases: TGTGCCAGCAGCCGATTTGGAGAGAACACTGAAGCTTTCTTT. Its translation is CASSRFGENTEAFF.

The V call is TRBV19, the J call TRBJ1-3, with D perhaps TRBD1 (6 bases). The CDR3 has 16 amino acids. The V gene lost 6 bases and the J gene lost 0 bases, with 15 bases spanning the gap. Germline values: CDR1 LNHDA, CDR2 SQIVND (reference sequence). CDR3 sequence reads: CASRSDRISSGNTIYF. The CDR3 coding sequence is TGTGCCAGTAGGAGCGACAGGATTAGCTCTGGAAACACCATATATTTT.

This sequence joins TRBV28 and TRBJ2-2; D tentatively fits TRBD1 or TRBD2 (5 bases each). The length of the CDR3 is 17 residues. The germline V and J ends were trimmed by 6 bases and 2 bases, with 19 bases remaining between them. The germline V gene has CDR1 MDHEN and CDR2 SYDVKM. The CDR3 sequence: CASSLSSGPLNTGELFF. In nucleotides, the CDR3 is TGTGCCAGCAGCCTTAGCTCGGGACCTTTAAACACCGGGGAGCTGTTTTTT.